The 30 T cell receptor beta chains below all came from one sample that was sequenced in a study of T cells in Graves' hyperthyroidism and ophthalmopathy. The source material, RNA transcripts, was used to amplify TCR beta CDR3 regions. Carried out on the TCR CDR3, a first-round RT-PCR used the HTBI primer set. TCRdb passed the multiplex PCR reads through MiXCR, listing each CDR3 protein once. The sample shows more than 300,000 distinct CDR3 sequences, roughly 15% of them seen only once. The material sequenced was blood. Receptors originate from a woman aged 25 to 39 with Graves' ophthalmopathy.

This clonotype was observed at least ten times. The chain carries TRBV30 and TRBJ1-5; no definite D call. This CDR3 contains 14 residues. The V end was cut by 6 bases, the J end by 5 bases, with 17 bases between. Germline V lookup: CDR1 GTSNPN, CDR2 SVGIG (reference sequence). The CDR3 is CACSQANLDQPQHF. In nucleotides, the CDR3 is TGTGCCTGCTCGCAGGCTAATCTGGATCAGCCCCAGCATTTT.

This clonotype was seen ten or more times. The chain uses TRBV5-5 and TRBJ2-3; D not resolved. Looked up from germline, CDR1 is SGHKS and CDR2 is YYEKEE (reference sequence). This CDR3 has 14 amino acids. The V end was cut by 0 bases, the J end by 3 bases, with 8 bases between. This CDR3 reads CASSLESQTDTQYF. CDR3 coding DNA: TGTGCCAGCAGCTTGGAGAGCCAAACAGATACGCAGTATTTT.

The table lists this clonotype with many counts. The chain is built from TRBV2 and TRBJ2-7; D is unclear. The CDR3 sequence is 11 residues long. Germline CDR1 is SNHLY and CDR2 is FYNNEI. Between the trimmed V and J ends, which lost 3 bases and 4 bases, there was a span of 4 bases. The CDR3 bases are TGTGCCAGCAGTGAGGTGTACGAGCAGTACTTC. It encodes CASSEVYEQYF.

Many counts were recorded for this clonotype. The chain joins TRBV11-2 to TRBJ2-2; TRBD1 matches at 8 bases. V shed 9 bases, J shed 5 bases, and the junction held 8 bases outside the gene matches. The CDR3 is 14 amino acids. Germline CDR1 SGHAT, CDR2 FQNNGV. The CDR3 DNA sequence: TGTGCCAGTAAAAGACAGGGGACGACCGGGGAGCTGTTTTTT. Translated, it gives CASKRQGTTGELFF.

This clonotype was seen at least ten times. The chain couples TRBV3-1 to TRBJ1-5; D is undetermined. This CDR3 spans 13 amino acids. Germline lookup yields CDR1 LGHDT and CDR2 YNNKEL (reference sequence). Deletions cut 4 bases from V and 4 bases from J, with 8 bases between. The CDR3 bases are TGTGCCAGCAGCCCCCAAATTAATCAGCCCCAGCATTTT. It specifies CASSPQINQPQHF.

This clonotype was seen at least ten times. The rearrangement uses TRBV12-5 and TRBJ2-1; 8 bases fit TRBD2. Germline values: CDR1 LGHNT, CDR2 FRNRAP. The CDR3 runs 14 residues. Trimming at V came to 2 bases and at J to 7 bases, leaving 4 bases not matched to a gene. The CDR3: CASGLTGGRNEQFF. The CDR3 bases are TGTGCTAGTGGTTTGACGGGGGGGCGGAATGAGCAGTTCTTC. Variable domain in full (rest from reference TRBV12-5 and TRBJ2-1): DARVTQTPRHKVTEMGQEVTMRCQPILGHNTVFWYRQTMMQGLELLAYFRNRAPLDDSGMPKDRFSAEMPDATLATLKIQPSEPRDSAVYFCASGLTGGRNEQFFGPGTRLTVL.

The CDR3 region is CASSGTSGARSNEQFF. DNA of the CDR3: TGTGCCAGCAGCGGGACTAGCGGGGCGCGGTCCAATGAGCAGTTCTTC. The chain couples TRBV12-3 or TRBV12-4 to TRBJ2-1, with 13 bases identical to TRBD2. The CDR3 runs to 16 residues. V was pared by 6 bases and J by 6 bases, with 8 bases of the junction left unmatched.

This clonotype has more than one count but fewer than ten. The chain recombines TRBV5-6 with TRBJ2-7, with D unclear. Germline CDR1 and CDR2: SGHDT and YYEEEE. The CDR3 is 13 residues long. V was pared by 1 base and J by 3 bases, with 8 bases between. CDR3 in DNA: TGTGCCAGCAGCTTGACCACTTTCTACGAGCAGTACTTC. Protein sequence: CASSLTTFYEQYF.

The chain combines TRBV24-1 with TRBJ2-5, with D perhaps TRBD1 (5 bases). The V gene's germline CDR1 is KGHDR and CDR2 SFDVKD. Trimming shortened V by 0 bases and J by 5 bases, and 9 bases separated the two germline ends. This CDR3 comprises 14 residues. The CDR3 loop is CATSDLQGRETQYF. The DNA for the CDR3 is TGTGCCACCAGTGATTTGCAGGGCCGGGAGACCCAGTACTTC.

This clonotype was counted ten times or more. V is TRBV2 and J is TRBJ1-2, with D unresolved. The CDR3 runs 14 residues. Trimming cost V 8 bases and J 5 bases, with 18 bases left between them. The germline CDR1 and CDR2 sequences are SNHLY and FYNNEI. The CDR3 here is CASQTYSGPYGYTF. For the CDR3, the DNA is TGTGCCAGCCAGACCTATTCAGGCCCTTATGGCTACACCTTC.

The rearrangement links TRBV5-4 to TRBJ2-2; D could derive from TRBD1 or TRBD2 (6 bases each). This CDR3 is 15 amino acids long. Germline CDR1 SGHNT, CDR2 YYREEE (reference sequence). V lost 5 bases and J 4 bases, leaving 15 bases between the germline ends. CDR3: CASSPPGALTGELFF. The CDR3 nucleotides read TGTGCCAGCAGTCCGCCGGGGGCCCTCACCGGGGAGCTGTTTTTT.

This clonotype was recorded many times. The CDR3 sequence: CASSSRLRTSGGETQYF. The DNA for the CDR3 is TGTGCCAGCAGCTCACGACTCCGGACTAGCGGGGGAGAGACCCAGTACTTC. This chain links TRBV13 with TRBJ2-5; TRBD2 agrees at 13 bases. This CDR3 is built from 17 residues. Germline CDR1 and CDR2: PRHDT and FYEKMQ (reference sequence). Unmatched junction bases numbered 9, after V lost 4 bases and J lost 4 bases.

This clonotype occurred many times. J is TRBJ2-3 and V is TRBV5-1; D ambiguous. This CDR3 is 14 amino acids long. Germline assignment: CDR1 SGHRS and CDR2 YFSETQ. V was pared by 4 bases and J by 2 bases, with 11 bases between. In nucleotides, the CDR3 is TGCGCCAGCAGCAAAGCCCCATCCACAGATACGCAGTATTTT. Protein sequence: CASSKAPSTDTQYF. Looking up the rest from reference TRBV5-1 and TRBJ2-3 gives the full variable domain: KAGVTQTPRYLIKTRGQQVTLSCSPISGHRSVSWYQQTPGQGLQFLFEYFSETQRNKGNFPGRFSGRQFSNSRSEMNVSTLELGDSALYLCASSKAPSTDTQYFGPGTRLTVL.

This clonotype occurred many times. CDR3 DNA sequence: TGTGCCAGCAGGTTCCCAGGGGGAGGTGATGGCAATGAGCAGTTCTTC. This encodes CASRFPGGGDGNEQFF. The V gene is TRBV28, the J gene TRBJ2-1; a possible D gene is TRBD1 (7 bases). The germline V gene has CDR1 MDHEN and CDR2 SYDVKM. This CDR3 has 16 amino acids. The ends were cut back, 6 bases at V and 6 bases at J, with 21 bases in the middle.

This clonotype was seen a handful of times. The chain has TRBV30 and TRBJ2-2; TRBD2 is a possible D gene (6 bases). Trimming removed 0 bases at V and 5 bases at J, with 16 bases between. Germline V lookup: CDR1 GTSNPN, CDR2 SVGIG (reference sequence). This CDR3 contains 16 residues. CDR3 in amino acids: CAWSVLGGIFTGELFF. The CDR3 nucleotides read TGTGCCTGGAGTGTACTGGGGGGAATTTTTACCGGGGAGCTGTTTTTT.

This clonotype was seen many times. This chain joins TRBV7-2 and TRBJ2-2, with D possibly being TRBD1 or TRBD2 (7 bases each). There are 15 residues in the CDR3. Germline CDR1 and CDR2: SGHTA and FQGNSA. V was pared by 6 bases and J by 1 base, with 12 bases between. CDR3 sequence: CASRPGGGNTGELFF. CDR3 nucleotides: TGTGCCAGCAGGCCAGGGGGGGGGAACACCGGGGAGCTGTTTTTT.

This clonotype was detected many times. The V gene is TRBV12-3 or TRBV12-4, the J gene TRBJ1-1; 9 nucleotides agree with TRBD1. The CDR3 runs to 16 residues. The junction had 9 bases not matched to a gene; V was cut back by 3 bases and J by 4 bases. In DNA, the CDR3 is TGTGCCAGCAGTTTCCAACAGGGGGCCTTGGGCACTGAAGCTTTCTTT. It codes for CASSFQQGALGTEAFF.

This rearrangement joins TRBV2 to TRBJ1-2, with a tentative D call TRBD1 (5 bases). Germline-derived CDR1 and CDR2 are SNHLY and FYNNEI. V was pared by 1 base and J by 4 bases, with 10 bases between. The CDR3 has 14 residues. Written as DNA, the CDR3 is TGTGCCAGCAGTGAAGTGCGGGGCCCCTATGGCTACACCTTC. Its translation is CASSEVRGPYGYTF.

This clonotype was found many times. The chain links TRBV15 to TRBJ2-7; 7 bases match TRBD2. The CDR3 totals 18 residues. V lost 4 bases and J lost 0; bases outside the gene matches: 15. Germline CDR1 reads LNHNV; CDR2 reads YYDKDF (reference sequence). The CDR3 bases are TGTGCCACCAGCACCAACGAAAAGGGATGGACTAGCTCCTACGAGCAGTACTTC. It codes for CATSTNEKGWTSSYEQYF.

CDR3 coding DNA: TGTGCCAGCAGTGATCCGGGACAGTCCACCGGGGAGCTGTTTTTT. This encodes CASSDPGQSTGELFF. J is TRBJ2-2 and V is TRBV25-1; 7 bases are shared with TRBD1. Germline trimming cut 3 bases from V and 4 bases from J; bases unmatched to any gene: 5. Germline V gene sequence: CDR1 MGHDK, CDR2 SYGVNS. The CDR3 consists of 15 residues. The whole variable domain, remainder taken from reference TRBV25-1 and TRBJ2-2, is EADIYQTPRYLVIGTGKKITLECSQTMGHDKMYWYQQDPGMELHLIHYSYGVNSTEKGDLSSESTVSRIRTEHFPLTLESARPSHTSQYLCASSDPGQSTGELFFGEGSRLTVL.

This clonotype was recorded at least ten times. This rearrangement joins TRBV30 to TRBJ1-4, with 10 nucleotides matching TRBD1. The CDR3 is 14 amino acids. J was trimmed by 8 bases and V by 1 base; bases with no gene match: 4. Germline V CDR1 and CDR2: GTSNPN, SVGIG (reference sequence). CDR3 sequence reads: CAWSADRGYEKLFF. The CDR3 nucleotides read TGTGCCTGGAGTGCGGACAGGGGGTACGAAAAACTGTTTTTT.

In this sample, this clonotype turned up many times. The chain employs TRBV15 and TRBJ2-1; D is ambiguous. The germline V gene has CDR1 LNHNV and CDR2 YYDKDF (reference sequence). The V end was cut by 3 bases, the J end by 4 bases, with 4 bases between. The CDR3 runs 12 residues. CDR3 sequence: CATSRFYNEQFF. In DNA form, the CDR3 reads TGTGCCACCAGCAGGTTTTACAATGAGCAGTTCTTC.

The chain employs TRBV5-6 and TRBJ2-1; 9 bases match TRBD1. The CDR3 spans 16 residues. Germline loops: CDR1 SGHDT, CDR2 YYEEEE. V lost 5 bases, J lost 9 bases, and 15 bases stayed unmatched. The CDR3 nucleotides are TGTGCCAGCAGGACACAGGGGGCGTTACATGTCGGTGAGCAGTTCTTC. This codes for CASRTQGALHVGEQFF.

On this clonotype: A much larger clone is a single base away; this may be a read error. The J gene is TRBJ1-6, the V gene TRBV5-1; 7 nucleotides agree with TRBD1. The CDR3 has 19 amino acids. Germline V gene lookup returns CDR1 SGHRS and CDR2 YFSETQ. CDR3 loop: CASSYARPGQNSYNSPPHF. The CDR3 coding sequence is TGCGCCAGCAGTTATGCCAGACCGGGACAGAACTCCTATAATTCACCCCCCCACTTT.

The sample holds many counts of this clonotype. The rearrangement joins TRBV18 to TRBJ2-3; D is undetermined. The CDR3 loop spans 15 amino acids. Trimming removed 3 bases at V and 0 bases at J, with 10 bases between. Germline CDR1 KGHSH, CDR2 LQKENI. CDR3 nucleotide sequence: TGTGCCAGCTCACCCTACACCACTAGCACAGATACGCAGTATTTT. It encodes CASSPYTTSTDTQYF.

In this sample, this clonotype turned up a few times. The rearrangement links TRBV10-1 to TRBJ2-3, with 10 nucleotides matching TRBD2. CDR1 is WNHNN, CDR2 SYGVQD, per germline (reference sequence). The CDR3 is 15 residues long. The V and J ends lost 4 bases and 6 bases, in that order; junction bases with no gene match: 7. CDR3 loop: CASSGAGGGRDTQYF. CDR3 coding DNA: TGCGCCAGCAGTGGAGCGGGGGGGGGCCGGGATACGCAGTATTTT.

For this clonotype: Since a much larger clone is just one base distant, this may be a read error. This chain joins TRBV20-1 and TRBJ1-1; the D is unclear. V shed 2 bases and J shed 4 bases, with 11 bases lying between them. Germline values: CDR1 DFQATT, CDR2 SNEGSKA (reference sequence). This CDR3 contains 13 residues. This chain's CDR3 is CSARTGLGTEAFF. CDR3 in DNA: TGCAGTGCTAGAACGGGTCTAGGCACTGAAGCTTTCTTT.

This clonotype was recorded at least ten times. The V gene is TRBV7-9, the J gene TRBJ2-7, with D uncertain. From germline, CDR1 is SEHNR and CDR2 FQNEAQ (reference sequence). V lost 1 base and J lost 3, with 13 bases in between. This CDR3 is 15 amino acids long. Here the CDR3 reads CASSLVDTPGYEQYF. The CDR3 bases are TGTGCCAGCAGCTTAGTAGACACCCCTGGCTACGAGCAGTACTTC.

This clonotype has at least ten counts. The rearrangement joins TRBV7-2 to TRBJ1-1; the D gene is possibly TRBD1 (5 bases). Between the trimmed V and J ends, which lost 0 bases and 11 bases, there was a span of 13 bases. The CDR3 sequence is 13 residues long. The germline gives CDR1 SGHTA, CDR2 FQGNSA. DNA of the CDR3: TGTGCCAGCAGCTTAGCGAGGAGGGGAATGGCTTTCTTT. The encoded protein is CASSLARRGMAFF.

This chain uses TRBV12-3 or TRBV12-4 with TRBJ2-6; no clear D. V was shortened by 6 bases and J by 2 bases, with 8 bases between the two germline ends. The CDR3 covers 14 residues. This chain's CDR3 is CASSQSTGANVLTF. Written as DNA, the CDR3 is TGTGCCAGCAGCCAAAGTACTGGGGCCAACGTCCTGACTTTC.